This T cell receptor (beta chain) appears in the sequencing data of a study of T cells in Graves' hyperthyroidism and ophthalmopathy. V shed 1 base and J shed 11 bases, with 14 bases lying between them. CDR3 length: 12 residues. In germline, CDR1 is GTSNPN, CDR2 SVGIG (reference sequence). The authors deemed Graves' hyperthyroidism stable absent ophthalmopathy progression within 18 months. Those with hyperthyroidism were 18 to 65 years old, newly diagnosed, and ill for under 2 months. Fresh peripheral blood, around 9.5 ml, yielded the PBMCs. RNA transcripts gave rise to amplified TCR beta CDR3 regions. When the TCR CDR3 underwent first-round RT-PCR, the HTBI primer set was used. TCRdb reanalysed the multiplex PCR reads using MiXCR and keeps one entry per CDR3 protein. The table has 650,000 to 750,000 distinct CDR3 sequences, 12% to 15% seen once.

This chain connects TRBV30 to TRBJ1-1; the D is unclear. Specimen: blood. This TCR came from a young woman with Graves' hyperthyroidism. The CDR3 loop is CAWSGRERRAFF. The CDR3 DNA reads TGTGCCTGGAGTGGTAGGGAAAGGCGGGCTTTCTTT.